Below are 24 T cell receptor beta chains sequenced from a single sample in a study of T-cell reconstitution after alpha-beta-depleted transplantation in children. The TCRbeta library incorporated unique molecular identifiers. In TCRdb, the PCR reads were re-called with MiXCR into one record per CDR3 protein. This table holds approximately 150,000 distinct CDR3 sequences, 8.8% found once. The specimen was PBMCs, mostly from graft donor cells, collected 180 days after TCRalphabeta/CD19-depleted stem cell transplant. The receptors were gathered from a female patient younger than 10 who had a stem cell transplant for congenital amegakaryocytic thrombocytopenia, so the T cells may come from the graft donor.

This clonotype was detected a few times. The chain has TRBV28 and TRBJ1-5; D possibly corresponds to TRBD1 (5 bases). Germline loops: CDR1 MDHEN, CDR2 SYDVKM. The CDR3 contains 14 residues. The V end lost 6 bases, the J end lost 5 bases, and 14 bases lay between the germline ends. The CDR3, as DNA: TGTGCCAGCAGACAAGACAGCCAGTATCAGCCCCAGCATTTT. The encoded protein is CASRQDSQYQPQHF.

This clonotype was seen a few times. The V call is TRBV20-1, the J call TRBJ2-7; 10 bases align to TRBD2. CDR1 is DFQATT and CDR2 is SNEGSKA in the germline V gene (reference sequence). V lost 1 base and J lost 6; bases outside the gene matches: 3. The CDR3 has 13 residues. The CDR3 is CSARASGSSEQYF. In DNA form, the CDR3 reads TGCAGTGCTAGAGCTAGCGGGAGTAGCGAGCAGTACTTC.

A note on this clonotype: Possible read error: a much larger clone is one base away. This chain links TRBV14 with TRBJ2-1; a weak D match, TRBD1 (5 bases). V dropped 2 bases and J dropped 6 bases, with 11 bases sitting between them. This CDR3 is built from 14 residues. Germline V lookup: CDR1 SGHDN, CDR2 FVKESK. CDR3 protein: CASSQQGPCNEQFF. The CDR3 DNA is TGTGCCAGCAGCCAACAGGGCCCTTGCAATGAGCAGTTCTTC.

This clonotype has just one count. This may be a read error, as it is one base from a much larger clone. The CDR3 coding sequence is TGCGCCAGCAGTGAGTGGGGACTAGCGGGAGGGCTGAGCACAGATACGCAGTATTTT. Its protein is CASSEWGLAGGLSTDTQYF. This chain connects TRBV10-2 to TRBJ2-3; TRBD2 matches at 16 bases. CDR3 length: 19 amino acids. The germline V gene encodes CDR1 WSHSY and CDR2 SAAADI. Unmatched junction bases numbered 4, after V lost 1 base and J lost 0 bases.

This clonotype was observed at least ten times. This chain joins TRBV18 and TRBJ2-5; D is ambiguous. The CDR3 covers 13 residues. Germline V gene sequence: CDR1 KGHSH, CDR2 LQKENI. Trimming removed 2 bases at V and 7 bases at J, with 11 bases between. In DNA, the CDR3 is TGTGCCAGCTCACCAGACCCAATGGGGACCCAGTACTTC. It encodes CASSPDPMGTQYF. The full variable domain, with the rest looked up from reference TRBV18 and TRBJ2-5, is NAGVMQNPRHLVRRRGQEARLRCSPMKGHSHVYWYRQLPEEGLKFMVYLQKENIIDESGMPKERFSAEFPKEGPSILRIQQVVRGDSAAYFCASSPDPMGTQYFGPGTRLLVL.

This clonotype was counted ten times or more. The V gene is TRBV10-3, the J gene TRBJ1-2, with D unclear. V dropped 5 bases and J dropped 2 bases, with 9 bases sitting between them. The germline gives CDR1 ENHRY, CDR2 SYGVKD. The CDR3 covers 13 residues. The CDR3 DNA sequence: TGTGCCATCAGTTTCCGGGAAAACTATGGCTACACCTTC. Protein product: CAISFRENYGYTF.

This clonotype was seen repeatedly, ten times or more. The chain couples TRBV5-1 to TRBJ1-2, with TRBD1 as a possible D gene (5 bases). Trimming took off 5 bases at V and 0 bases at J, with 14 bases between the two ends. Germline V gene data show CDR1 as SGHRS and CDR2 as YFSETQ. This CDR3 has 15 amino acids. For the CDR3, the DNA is TGCGCCAGCAGATACGGGACGCCATCTAACTATGGCTACACCTTC. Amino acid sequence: CASRYGTPSNYGYTF.

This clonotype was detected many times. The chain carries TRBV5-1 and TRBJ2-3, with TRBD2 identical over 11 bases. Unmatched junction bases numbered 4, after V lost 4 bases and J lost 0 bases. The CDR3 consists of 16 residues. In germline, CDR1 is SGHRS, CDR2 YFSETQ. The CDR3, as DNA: TGCGCCAGCAGCACTCGGACTAGCGGGAGCACAGATACGCAGTATTTT. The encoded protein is CASSTRTSGSTDTQYF.

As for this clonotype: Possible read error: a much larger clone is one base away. The CDR3 protein is CDSSQAGNQETQYF. CDR3 bases: TGTGACAGCAGCCAGGCCGGGAACCAAGAGACCCAGTACTTC. The rearrangement joins TRBV3-1 to TRBJ2-5, with a weak D call TRBD2 (5 bases). CDR1 and CDR2 (germline): LGHDT, YNNKEL (reference sequence). The CDR3 covers 14 residues.

CDR3 loop: CASSLVPSNQPQHF. CDR3 DNA: TGCGCCAGCAGCTTGGTCCCTAGCAATCAGCCCCAGCATTTT. The chain couples TRBV5-1 to TRBJ1-5; D unresolved. CDR3 length: 14 amino acids. From germline, CDR1 is SGHRS and CDR2 YFSETQ. V lost 0 bases to trimming and J lost 0 bases, with 4 bases between them.

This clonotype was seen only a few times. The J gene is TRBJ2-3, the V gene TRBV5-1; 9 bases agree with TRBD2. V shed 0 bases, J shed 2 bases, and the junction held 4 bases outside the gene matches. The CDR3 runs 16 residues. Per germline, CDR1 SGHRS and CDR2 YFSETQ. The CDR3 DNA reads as TGCGCCAGCAGCTTGGTACCTAGCGGGGCCACAGATACGCAGTATTTT. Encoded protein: CASSLVPSGATDTQYF.

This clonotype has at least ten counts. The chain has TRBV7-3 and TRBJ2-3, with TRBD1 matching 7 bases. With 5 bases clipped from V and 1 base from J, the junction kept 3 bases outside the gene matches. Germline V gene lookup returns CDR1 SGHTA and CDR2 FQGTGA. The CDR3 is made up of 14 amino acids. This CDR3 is CASSADRGTDTQYF. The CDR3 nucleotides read TGTGCCAGCAGCGCCGACAGGGGCACAGATACGCAGTATTTT.

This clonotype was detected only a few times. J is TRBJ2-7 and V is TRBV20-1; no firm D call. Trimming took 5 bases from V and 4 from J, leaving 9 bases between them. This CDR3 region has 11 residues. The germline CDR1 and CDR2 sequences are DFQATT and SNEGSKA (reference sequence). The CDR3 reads CSASSVYEQYF. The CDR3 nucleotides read TGCAGTGCTTCATCCGTGTACGAGCAGTACTTC.

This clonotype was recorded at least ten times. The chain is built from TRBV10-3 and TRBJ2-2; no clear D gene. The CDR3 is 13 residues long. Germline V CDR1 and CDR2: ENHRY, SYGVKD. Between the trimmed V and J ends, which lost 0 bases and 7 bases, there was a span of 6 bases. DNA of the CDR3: TGTGCCATCAGTGAGTCTCCCTACGGGGAGCTGTTTTTT. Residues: CAISESPYGELFF.

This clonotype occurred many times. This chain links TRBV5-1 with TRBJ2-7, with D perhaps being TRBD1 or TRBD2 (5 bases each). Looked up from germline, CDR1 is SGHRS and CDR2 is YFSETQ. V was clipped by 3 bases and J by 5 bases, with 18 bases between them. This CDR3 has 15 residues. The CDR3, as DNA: TGCGCCAGCAGCTCTCAGGGACCGTCGGACCACGAGCAGTACTTC. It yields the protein CASSSQGPSDHEQYF.

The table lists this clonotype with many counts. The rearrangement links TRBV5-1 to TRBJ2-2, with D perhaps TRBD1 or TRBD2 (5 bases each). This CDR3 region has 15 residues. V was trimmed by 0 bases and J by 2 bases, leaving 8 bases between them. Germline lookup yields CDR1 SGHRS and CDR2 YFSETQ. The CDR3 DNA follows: TGCGCCAGCAGCTTGGGAGGGGCCAACACCGGGGAGCTGTTTTTT. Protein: CASSLGGANTGELFF.

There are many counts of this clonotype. Written as DNA, the CDR3 is TGCGCCAGCAGCAAGGGGGTTGAAGAGACCCAGTACTTC. Translated, it gives CASSKGVEETQYF. The rearrangement links TRBV5-1 to TRBJ2-5; possible D gene TRBD1, 6 bases. V was cut by 4 bases and J by 3 bases, with 10 bases left in between. CDR3 length: 13 residues. Germline values: CDR1 SGHRS, CDR2 YFSETQ.

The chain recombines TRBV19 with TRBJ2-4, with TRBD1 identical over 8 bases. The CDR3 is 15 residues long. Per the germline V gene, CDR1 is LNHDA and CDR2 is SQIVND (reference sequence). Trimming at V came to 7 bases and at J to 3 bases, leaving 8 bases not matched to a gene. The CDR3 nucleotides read TGTGCCAGTAAGATGGACAGGGATGGCAAAAACATTCAGTACTTC. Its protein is CASKMDRDGKNIQYF.

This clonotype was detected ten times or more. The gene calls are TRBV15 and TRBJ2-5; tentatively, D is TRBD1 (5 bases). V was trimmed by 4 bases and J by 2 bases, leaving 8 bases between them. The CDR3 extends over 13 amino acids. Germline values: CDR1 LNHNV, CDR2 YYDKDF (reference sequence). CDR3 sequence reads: CATSKGPQETQYF. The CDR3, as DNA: TGTGCCACCAGCAAGGGGCCACAAGAGACCCAGTACTTC.

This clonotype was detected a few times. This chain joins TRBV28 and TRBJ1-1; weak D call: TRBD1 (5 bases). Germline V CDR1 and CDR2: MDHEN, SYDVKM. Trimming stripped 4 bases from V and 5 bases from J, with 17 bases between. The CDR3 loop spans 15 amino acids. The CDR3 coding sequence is TGTGCCAGCAGTTCTCCCTGGCGGGGGAAAACTGAAGCTTTCTTT. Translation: CASSSPWRGKTEAFF.

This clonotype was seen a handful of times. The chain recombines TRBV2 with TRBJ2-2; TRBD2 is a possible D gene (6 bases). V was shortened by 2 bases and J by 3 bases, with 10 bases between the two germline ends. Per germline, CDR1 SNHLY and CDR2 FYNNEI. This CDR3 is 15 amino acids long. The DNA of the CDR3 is TGTGCCAGCAGTGAACGGCGGGGTCACACCGGGGAGCTGTTTTTT. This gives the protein CASSERRGHTGELFF.

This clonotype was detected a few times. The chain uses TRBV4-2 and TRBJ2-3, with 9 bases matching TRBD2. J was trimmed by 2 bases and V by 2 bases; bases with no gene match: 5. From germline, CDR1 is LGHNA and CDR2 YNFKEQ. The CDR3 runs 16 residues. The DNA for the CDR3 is TGTGCCAGCAGCCAACATAGCGGGGGAAACACAGATACGCAGTATTTT. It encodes CASSQHSGGNTDTQYF.

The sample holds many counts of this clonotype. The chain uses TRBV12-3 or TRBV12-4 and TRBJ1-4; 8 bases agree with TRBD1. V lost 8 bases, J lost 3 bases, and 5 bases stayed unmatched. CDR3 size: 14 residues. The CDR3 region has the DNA TGTGCCAGCTGCAGGGGGCGGGCTAATGAAAAACTGTTTTTT. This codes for CASCRGRANEKLFF.

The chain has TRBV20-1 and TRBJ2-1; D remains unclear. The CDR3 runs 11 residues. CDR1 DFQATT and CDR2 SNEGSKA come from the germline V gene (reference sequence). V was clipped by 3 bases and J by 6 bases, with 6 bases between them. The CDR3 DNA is TGCAGTGCTAGTGATGGCAATGAGCAGTTCTTC. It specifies CSASDGNEQFF.